The present T cell receptor (beta chain) was sequenced within a study of shared clonotypes between healthy human individuals. CD45RO-negative, CCR7-positively selected cells formed the naive CD8 fraction, excluding terminally differentiated effector memory CD45RA+ cells. The donor population consisted of healthy HIV-negative adults with no recent acute infections or vaccinations. V was shortened by 4 bases and J by 3 bases, with 10 bases between the two germline ends. The CDR3 consists of 13 residues. Germline lookup yields CDR1 WNHNN and CDR2 SYGVQD (reference sequence). The table came from immunoSEQ multiplex PCR; TCRdb's copy has only in-frame clones and leaves some out. The sample holds roughly 2,000,000 clones, around 93% seen once. This clone came up once.

The rearrangement links TRBV10-1 to TRBJ2-7; D possibly corresponds to TRBD2 (5 bases). Sequenced: naive CD8+ T cells from PBMCs. This receptor was obtained from a young man in good health. Some clones in this sample may be carry-over from other donors' samples. The CDR3 bases are TGCGCCAGCAGTGGCGGGTCGAACTACGAGCAGTACTTC. Amino acid sequence: CASSGGSNYEQYF.